This TCR beta chain was identified during a study of identical twins. Trimming pared 5 bases from V and 0 bases from J, leaving 13 bases between. Per germline, CDR1 PRHDT and CDR2 FYEKMQ (reference sequence). The CDR3 has 15 amino acids. Whole-study results and caveats: Cord blood's abundant beta clonotypes had fewer insertions, unlike memory repertoires. Instead of following the same donors, the conclusions were based on cross-sectional statistical analysis. Weaker excess twin sharing was seen among beta out-of-frame sequences.

This clonotype was picked up a small number of times. Its antigen is unknown. MiXCR was run by TCRdb on the 5' RACE reads, yielding one entry per CDR3 protein. The data show more than 1.5 million distinct CDR3 sequences, around a third seen once. The chain has TRBV13 and TRBJ1-2; tentative D call: TRBD1 (5 bases). This receptor was identified in a newborn girl in good health. Sequenced input: cord blood. The CDR3 DNA reads TGTGCCAGCAGCCCTGGGACGGACGCTAACTATGGCTACACCTTC. Translation gives CASSPGTDANYGYTF.